A single sample is the source of the 11 T cell receptor beta chains below, sequenced in a study of shared clonotypes between healthy human individuals. The data were produced by immunoSEQ multiplex PCR, yet TCRdb's version contains in-frame clones alone and is incomplete. The sample shows about 980,000 clones, less than 85% of them seen only once. Sequenced input: memory CD4+ T cells sorted from blood. The subset: CD45RA-negative fraction. The receptors here all came from a man between 18 and 35 years old in good health.

The V gene is TRBV5-4, the J gene TRBJ2-7, with D maybe TRBD2 (6 bases). Germline V gene lookup returns CDR1 SGHNT and CDR2 YYREEE (reference sequence). The V gene lost 4 bases and the J gene lost 2 bases, with 13 bases spanning the gap. The CDR3 spans 14 residues. The CDR3 protein is CASSHGDSAYEQYF. CDR3 in DNA: TGTGCCAGCAGCCATGGGGACTCTGCCTACGAGCAGTACTTC. Drawing the rest from reference TRBV5-4 and TRBJ2-7, the complete variable domain is ETGVTQSPTHLIKTRGQQVTLRCSSQSGHNTVSWYQQALGQGPQFIFQYYREEENGRGNFPPRFSGLQFPNYSSELNVNALELDDSALYLCASSHGDSAYEQYFGPGTRLTVT.

This clone was seen a few times. The CDR3 loop reads CASSLRTDDSRYTF. The CDR3 DNA follows: TGCGCCAGCAGCCTGCGGACAGATGACTCTCGCTACACCTTC. This sequence joins TRBV5-1 and TRBJ1-2; D perhaps matches TRBD1 (6 bases). Germline assignment: CDR1 SGHRS and CDR2 YFSETQ. There are 14 residues in the CDR3. Trimming pared 4 bases from V and 9 bases from J, leaving 19 bases between. Full variable domain (outside the CDR3, taken from reference TRBV5-1 and TRBJ1-2): KAGVTQTPRYLIKTRGQQVTLSCSPISGHRSVSWYQQTPGQGLQFLFEYFSETQRNKGNFPGRFSGRQFSNSRSEMNVSTLELGDSALYLCASSLRTDDSRYTFGSGTRLTVV.

The chain carries TRBV28 and TRBJ1-2, with D perhaps TRBD1 (5 bases). CDR1 and CDR2 (germline): MDHEN, SYDVKM. The CDR3 runs to 13 residues. Trimming stripped 8 bases from V and 0 bases from J, with 10 bases between. The CDR3 loop reads CASGETANYGYTF. The CDR3, as DNA: TGTGCCAGCGGAGAGACAGCTAACTATGGCTACACCTTC.

For the CDR3, the DNA is TGCGCCAGCAGGGAGTCCTTGAAGTCCTACGAGCAGTACTTC. Amino acids: CASRESLKSYEQYF. V and J are TRBV5-1 and TRBJ2-7; D ambiguous. Germline V gene data show CDR1 as SGHRS and CDR2 as YFSETQ. V was trimmed by 5 bases and J by 1 base, leaving 13 bases between them. CDR3 length: 14 residues.

Turning to this clone: One base away lies a much larger clone, so this may be a sequencing read error. The chain is built from TRBV5-8 and TRBJ2-3, with TRBD1 matching 8 bases. CDR1 is SGHTS and CDR2 is YDEGEE in the germline V gene. CDR3 size: 15 residues. With V trimmed by 0 bases and J by 2 bases, 2 bases remained unmatched. CDR3: CASSLGQGITDTQYF. The CDR3 DNA follows: TGTGCCAGCAGCTTGGGACAGGGGATCACAGATACGCAGTATTTT. Based on the CDR3 plus reference TRBV5-8 and TRBJ2-3, the full variable domain is EAGVTQSPTHLIKTRGQQATLRCSPISGHTSVYWYQQALGLGLQFLLWYDEGEERNRGNFPPRFSGRQFPNYSSELNVNALELEDSALYLCASSLGQGITDTQYFGPGTRLTVL.

In this sample, this clone turned up a few times. This rearrangement joins TRBV11-2 to TRBJ2-3; 9 bases match TRBD2. The CDR3 extends over 17 amino acids. The ends lost 0 bases at V and 10 bases at J; junction bases unmatched: 14. Germline V gene lookup returns CDR1 SGHAT and CDR2 FQNNGV. CDR3 loop: CASSLDGGLAGRDPQYF. CDR3 coding DNA: TGTGCCAGCAGCTTAGACGGGGGACTAGCCGGGAGGGACCCGCAGTATTTT.

The chain is built from TRBV4-3 and TRBJ1-6; the D is unclear. The CDR3 runs to 17 residues. The V gene's germline CDR1 is LGHNA and CDR2 YSLEER. The germline V and J ends were trimmed by 0 bases and 0 bases, with 9 bases remaining between them. The CDR3 sequence is CASSQDLTFSYNSPLHF. Written as DNA, the CDR3 is TGCGCCAGCAGCCAAGATCTTACCTTCTCCTATAATTCACCCCTCCACTTT.

CDR3 sequence: CATSPLLGGEKLFF. The CDR3 DNA sequence: TGTGCCACCAGCCCTCTCCTCGGAGGGGAAAAACTGTTTTTT. The rearrangement links TRBV15 to TRBJ1-4; unclear D gene. This CDR3 comprises 14 residues. The V gene's germline CDR1 is LNHNV and CDR2 YYDKDF (reference sequence). Trimming pared 5 bases from V and 8 bases from J, leaving 15 bases between. The full variable domain, with the rest looked up from reference TRBV15 and TRBJ1-4, is DAMVIQNPRYQVTQFGKPVTLSCSQTLNHNVMYWYQQKSSQAPKLLFHYYDKDFNNEADTPDNFQSRRPNTSFCFLDIRSPGLGDTAMYLCATSPLLGGEKLFFGSGTQLSVL.

The chain links TRBV5-4 to TRBJ2-7; 8 bases agree with TRBD2. The V gene's germline CDR1 is SGHNT and CDR2 YYREEE (reference sequence). The CDR3 is 14 residues long. V shed 0 bases, J shed 11 bases, and the junction held 10 bases outside the gene matches. The CDR3 is CASSLAAGESREYF. CDR3 DNA sequence: TGTGCCAGCAGCTTGGCAGCGGGAGAGTCTCGGGAGTACTTC.

This chain joins TRBV19 and TRBJ1-5; D may be TRBD1 (6 bases). V lost 1 base to trimming and J lost 7 bases, with 17 bases between them. The CDR3 spans 16 residues. Looked up from germline, CDR1 is LNHDA and CDR2 is SQIVND (reference sequence). This CDR3 is CASSIVSRGNGQPQHF. In DNA, the CDR3 is TGTGCCAGTAGTATAGTAAGCAGGGGAAACGGGCAGCCCCAGCATTTT.

Regarding this clone: A junction end diverges from the germline sequence, so it may reflect a read error. This chain uses TRBV7-7 with TRBJ2-5, with 9 positions matching TRBD1. Germline V lookup: CDR1 SSHAT, CDR2 FNYEAQ (reference sequence). The CDR3 runs 14 residues. The CDR3 DNA reads as TGTGCTAGCAGCACAGGACAGGGGCGGGAGACCCAGTACTTC. This codes for CASSTGQGRETQYF.